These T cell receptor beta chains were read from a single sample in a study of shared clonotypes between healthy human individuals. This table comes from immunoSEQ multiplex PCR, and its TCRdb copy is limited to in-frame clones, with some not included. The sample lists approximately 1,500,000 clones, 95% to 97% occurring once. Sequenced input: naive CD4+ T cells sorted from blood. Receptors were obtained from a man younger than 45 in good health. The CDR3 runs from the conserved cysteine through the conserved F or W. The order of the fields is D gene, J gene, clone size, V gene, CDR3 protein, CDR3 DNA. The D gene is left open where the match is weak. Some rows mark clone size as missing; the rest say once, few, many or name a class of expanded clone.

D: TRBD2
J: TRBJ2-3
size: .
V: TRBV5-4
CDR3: CASSFKGTSPHTQYF
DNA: TGTGCCAGCAGCTTTAAGGGGACTAGCCCCCATACGCAGTATTTT

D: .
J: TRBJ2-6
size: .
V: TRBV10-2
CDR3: CASTAGGRSSLSGANVLTF
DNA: TGCGCCAGCACAGCGGGTGGTAGGTCTTCTCTCTCTGGGGCCAACGTCCTGACTTTC

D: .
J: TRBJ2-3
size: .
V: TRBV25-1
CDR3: CASSGPTGHRIPTDTQYF
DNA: TGTGCCAGCAGTGGCCCCACGGGACACAGAATTCCCACAGATACGCAGTATTTT

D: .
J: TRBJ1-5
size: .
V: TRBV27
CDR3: CASSLWKGLGNQPQHF
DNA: TGTGCCAGCAGTTTATGGAAGGGACTGGGCAATCAGCCCCAGCATTTT

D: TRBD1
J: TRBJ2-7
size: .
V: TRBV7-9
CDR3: CASSSDRANLYEQYF
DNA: TGTGCCAGCAGCTCCGACAGGGCCAACCTCTACGAGCAGTACTTC

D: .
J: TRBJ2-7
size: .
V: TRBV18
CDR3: CASSPIRENPYEQYF
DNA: TGTGCCAGCTCACCAATACGGGAAAACCCCTACGAGCAGTACTTC

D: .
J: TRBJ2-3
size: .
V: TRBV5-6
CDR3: CASSARGTDTQYF
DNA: TGTGCCAGCAGCGCGCGCGGCACAGATACGCAGTATTTT

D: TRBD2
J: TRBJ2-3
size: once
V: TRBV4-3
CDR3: CASSHISGTSGSTDTQYF
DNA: TGCGCCAGCAGCCACATATCCGGGACTAGCGGAAGCACAGATACGCAGTATTTT

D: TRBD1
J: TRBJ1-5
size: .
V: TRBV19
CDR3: CASSITGAARNQPQHF
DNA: TGTGCCAGTAGTATTACAGGGGCCGCTCGCAATCAGCCCCAGCATTTT

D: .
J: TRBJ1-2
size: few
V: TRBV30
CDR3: CAWSVLDSYGYTF
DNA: TGTGCCTGGAGTGTACTAGACAGTTATGGCTACACCTTC

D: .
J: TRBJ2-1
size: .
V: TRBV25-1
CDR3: CASSPISARSYNEQFF
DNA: TGTGCCAGCAGTCCAATTAGCGCGCGATCCTACAATGAGCAGTTCTTC

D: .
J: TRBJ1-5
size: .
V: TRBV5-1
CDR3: CASAVDGGGNQPQHF
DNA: TGCGCCAGCGCTGTGGATGGGGGAGGGAATCAGCCCCAGCATTTT

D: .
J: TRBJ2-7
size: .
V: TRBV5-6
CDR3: CASSLGLGDEQYF
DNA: TGTGCCAGCAGCTTGGGGCTCGGGGACGAGCAGTACTTC

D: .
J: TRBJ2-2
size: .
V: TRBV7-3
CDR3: CASSLSPGKNTGELFF
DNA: TGTGCCAGCAGCTTAAGTCCAGGGAAGAACACCGGGGAGCTGTTTTTT

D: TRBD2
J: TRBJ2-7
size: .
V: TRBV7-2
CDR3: CASSLGSGEPYEQYF
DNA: TGTGCCAGCAGCTTAGGTAGCGGGGAACCCTACGAGCAGTACTTC

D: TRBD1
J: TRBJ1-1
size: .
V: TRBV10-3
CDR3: CAISVSDRGFSGDTEAFF
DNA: TGTGCCATCAGTGTTTCCGACAGGGGGTTTTCTGGCGACACTGAAGCTTTCTTT

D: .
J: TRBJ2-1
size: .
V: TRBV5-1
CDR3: CASSGSGSGGHYNEQFF
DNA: TGCGCCAGCAGCGGCTCCGGGTCTGGGGGGCATTACAATGAGCAGTTCTTC